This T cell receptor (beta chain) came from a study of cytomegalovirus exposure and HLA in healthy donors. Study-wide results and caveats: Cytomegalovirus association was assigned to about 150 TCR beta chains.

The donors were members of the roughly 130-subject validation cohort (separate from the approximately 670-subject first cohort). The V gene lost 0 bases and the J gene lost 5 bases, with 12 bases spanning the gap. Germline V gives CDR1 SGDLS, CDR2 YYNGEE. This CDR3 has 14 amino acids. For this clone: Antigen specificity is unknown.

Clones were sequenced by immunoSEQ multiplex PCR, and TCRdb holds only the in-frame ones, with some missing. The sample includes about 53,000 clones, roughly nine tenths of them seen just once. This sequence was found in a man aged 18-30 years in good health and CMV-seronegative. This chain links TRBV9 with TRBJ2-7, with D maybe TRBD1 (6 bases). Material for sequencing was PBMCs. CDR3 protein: CASSVGQGINEQYF. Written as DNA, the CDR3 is TGTGCCAGCAGCGTAGGGCAGGGGATCAACGAGCAGTACTTC.